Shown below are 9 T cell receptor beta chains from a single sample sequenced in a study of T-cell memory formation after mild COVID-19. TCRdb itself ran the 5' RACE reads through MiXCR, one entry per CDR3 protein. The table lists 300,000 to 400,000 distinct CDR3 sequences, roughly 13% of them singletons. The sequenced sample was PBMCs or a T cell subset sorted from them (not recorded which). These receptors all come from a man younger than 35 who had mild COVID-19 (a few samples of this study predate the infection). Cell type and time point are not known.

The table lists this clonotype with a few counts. CDR3 sequence (DNA): TGTGCCAGCAGCTCTAGGAGACAGGGTGAGCTTCCGCAGTATTTT. Translating gives CASSSRRQGELPQYF. The chain carries TRBV7-2 and TRBJ2-3, with 7 bases aligning to TRBD1. Trimming at V came to 4 bases and at J to 10 bases, leaving 14 bases not matched to a gene. CDR1 and CDR2 from the germline V gene are SGHTA and FQGNSA. There are 15 residues in the CDR3.

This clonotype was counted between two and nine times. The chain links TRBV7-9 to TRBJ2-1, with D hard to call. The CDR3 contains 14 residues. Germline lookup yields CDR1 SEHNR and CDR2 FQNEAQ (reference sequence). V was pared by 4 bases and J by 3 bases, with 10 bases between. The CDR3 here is CASSSSTYYNEQFF. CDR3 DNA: TGTGCCAGCAGCTCCTCGACTTACTACAATGAGCAGTTCTTC.

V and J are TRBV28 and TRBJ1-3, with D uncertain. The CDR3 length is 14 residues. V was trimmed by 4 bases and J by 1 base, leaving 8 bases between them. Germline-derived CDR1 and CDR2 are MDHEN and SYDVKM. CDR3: CASSSAGSGNTIYF. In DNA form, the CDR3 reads TGTGCCAGCAGTTCCGCGGGGTCTGGAAACACCATATATTTT.

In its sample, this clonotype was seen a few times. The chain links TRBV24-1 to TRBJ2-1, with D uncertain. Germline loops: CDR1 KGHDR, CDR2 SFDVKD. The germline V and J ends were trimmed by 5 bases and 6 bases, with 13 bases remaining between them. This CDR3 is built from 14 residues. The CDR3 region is CATSGGSYFNEQFF. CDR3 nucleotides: TGTGCCACCAGTGGAGGCAGTTATTTCAATGAGCAGTTCTTC.

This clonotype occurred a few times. The CDR3 here is CASSQASGVGNTIYF. In DNA form, the CDR3 reads TGCGCCAGCAGCCAAGCCTCAGGGGTTGGAAACACCATATATTTT. The rearrangement links TRBV4-3 to TRBJ1-3; a possible D gene is TRBD1 (6 bases). Trimming pared 1 base from V and 3 bases from J, leaving 10 bases between. Germline V CDR1 and CDR2: LGHNA, YSLEER. The CDR3 runs 15 residues.

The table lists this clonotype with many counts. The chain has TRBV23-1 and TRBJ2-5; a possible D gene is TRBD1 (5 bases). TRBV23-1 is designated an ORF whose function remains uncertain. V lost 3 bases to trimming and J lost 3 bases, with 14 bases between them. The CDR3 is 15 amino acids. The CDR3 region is CASSQAGLTKETQYF. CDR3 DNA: TGCGCCAGCAGTCAGGCAGGGCTTACTAAAGAGACCCAGTACTTC.

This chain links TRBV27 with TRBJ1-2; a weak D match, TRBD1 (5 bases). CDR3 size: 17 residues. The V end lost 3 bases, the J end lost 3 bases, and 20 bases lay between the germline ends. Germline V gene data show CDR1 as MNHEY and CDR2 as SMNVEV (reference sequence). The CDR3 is CASSFSWALTAYYGYTF. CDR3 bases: TGTGCCAGCAGTTTCTCTTGGGCCTTGACAGCTTACTATGGCTACACCTTC.

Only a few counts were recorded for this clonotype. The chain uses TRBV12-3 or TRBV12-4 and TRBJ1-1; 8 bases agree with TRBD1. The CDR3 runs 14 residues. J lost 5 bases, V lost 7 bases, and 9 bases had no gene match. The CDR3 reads CASTFRTGRTEAFF. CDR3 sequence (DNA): TGTGCCAGCACCTTTCGGACAGGGCGGACTGAAGCTTTCTTT.

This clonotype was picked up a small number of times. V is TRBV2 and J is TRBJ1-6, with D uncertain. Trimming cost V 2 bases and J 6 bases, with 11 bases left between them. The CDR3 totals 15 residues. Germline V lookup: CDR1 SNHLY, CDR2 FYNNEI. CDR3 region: CASSELGPSNSPLHF. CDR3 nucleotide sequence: TGTGCCAGCAGTGAATTAGGTCCCTCTAATTCACCCCTCCACTTT.